A selection of T cell receptor beta chains follows, all from one sample in a study of glioma-infiltrating T cells. MiXCR was run by TCRdb on the multiplex PCR reads, yielding one entry per CDR3 protein. Of 100,000 to 150,000 distinct CDR3 sequences in the sample, 20% to 25% were seen once. Sequenced: glioma tissue, nonneoplastic brain tissue, or PBMCs (not recorded which). The source is a human donor with low-grade glioma or glioblastoma, undergoing nonglioma brain surgery, or in good health (not recorded which). Both conserved end residues are part of each CDR3. Fields, in order: D gene, clone size, J gene, V gene, CDR3 protein, CDR3 DNA. The D gene is left open where the match is weak. Clone size is not always given. Where it is, it says once, few, many or a class for expanded clones.

D gene: TRBD2; clone size: many; J gene: TRBJ2-3; V gene: TRBV5-1; CDR3 protein: CASRRAGNTDTQYF; CDR3 DNA: TGCGCCAGCAGGCGAGCGGGAAACACAGATACGCAGTATTTT
D gene: TRBD2; clone size: many; J gene: TRBJ2-3; V gene: TRBV20-1; CDR3 protein: CSARLAGALDTQYF; CDR3 DNA: TGCAGTGCTCGACTAGCGGGCGCTTTAGATACGCAGTATTTT
D gene: .; clone size: many; J gene: TRBJ2-7; V gene: TRBV27; CDR3 protein: CASSPNFGPNFYEQYF; CDR3 DNA: TGTGCCAGCAGTCCGAATTTCGGCCCAAACTTCTACGAGCAGTACTTC
D gene: TRBD1; clone size: many; J gene: TRBJ1-1; V gene: TRBV18; CDR3 protein: CASSPARQGSTEAFF; CDR3 DNA: TGTGCCAGCTCACCAGCGCGACAGGGGTCCACTGAAGCTTTCTTT
D gene: TRBD2; clone size: .; J gene: TRBJ2-3; V gene: TRBV7-9; CDR3 protein: CATRGGGDTQYF; CDR3 DNA: TGTGCCACCCGGGGGGGAGGCGATACGCAGTATTTT
D gene: .; clone size: many; J gene: TRBJ2-7; V gene: TRBV15; CDR3 protein: CATSRDRGEQYF; CDR3 DNA: TGTGCCACCAGCAGAGATCGGGGAGAGCAGTACTTC
D gene: .; clone size: .; J gene: TRBJ2-7; V gene: TRBV12-3/TRBV12-4; CDR3 protein: CASSLGTTARKPYEQYF; CDR3 DNA: TGTGCCAGCAGTTTGGGAACAACGGCTAGGAAACCCTACGAGCAGTACTTC
D gene: TRBD1; clone size: many; J gene: TRBJ2-5; V gene: TRBV27; CDR3 protein: CASSIQGVQETQYF; CDR3 DNA: TGTGCCAGCAGTATTCAGGGGGTCCAAGAGACCCAGTACTTC
D gene: TRBD1; clone size: many; J gene: TRBJ2-5; V gene: TRBV15; CDR3 protein: CATSGGQGDIETQYF; CDR3 DNA: TGTGCCACCAGCGGAGGACAGGGTGATATAGAGACCCAGTACTTC
D gene: .; clone size: few; J gene: TRBJ2-1; V gene: TRBV7-6; CDR3 protein: CARRLLGANEPFF; CDR3 DNA: TGTGCCCGCCGCTTACTGGGGGCGAATGAGCCGTTCTTC